This T cell receptor beta chain was obtained from a study of response to subunit inactivated influenza vaccine. General observations from the study: Authors suggested that a seasonal influenza vaccination recruits few new T cells each time.

Each CDR3 protein gets one entry after TCRdb re-called the RT-PCR reads with MiXCR. Seen here are about 800,000 distinct CDR3 sequences, approximately 22% observed once, and the top ten hold about 10%. The CDR3 is 17 residues long. Trimming pared 5 bases from V and 3 bases from J, leaving 20 bases between. CDR1 is SGHTA, CDR2 FQGNSA, per germline. A word on this clonotype: Its antigen is still unknown.

J is TRBJ2-1 and V is TRBV7-2; D perhaps matches TRBD1 (6 bases). This receptor was identified in a man aged 45-65 years who received an inactivated influenza vaccine. This specimen was PBMCs from blood, taken roughly 5 days after vaccination. Here the CDR3 reads CASSGIPRTEIYNEQFF. The DNA of the CDR3 is TGTGCCAGCAGCGGCATTCCGAGGACAGAGATCTACAATGAGCAGTTCTTC.